These 24 T cell receptor beta chains were all obtained from the same sample, sequenced in a study of OX40 agonist ivuxolimab in advanced cancers. The table came from immunoSEQ multiplex PCR; TCRdb's copy has only in-frame clones and leaves some out. The profile covers more than 70,000 clones, with 80% to 90% appearing a single time and 11% taken by the ten largest. Source: CD4+ or CD8+ T cells sorted from blood, taken in a trial of the OX40 agonist ivuxolimab. Source of these receptors: an adult with an advanced solid tumor such as melanoma, head and neck, liver or kidney cancer.

The chain links TRBV18 to TRBJ2-3; either TRBD1 or TRBD2 may supply D (6 bases each). Trimming cost V 0 bases and J 2 bases, with 9 bases left between them. The CDR3 extends over 15 amino acids. Germline V gene data show CDR1 as KGHSH and CDR2 as LQKENI. CDR3 in amino acids: CASSPPGGATDTQYF. For the CDR3, the DNA is TGTGCCAGCTCACCACCGGGGGGCGCCACAGATACGCAGTATTTT.

This clone has more than one count but fewer than ten. The chain recombines TRBV27 with TRBJ1-4, with 10 nucleotides matching TRBD1. Germline trimming cut 5 bases from V and 8 bases from J; bases unmatched to any gene: 5. This CDR3 comprises 14 residues. Germline V gene data show CDR1 as MNHEY and CDR2 as SMNVEV (reference sequence). The CDR3 reads CASSLTGGREKLFF. CDR3 sequence (DNA): TGTGCCAGCAGTCTGACAGGGGGCCGGGAAAAACTGTTTTTT.

The chain combines TRBV5-7 with TRBJ2-1; 7 bases align to TRBD1. TRBV5-7 is recorded as an ORF, its role being uncertain. Trimming removed 1 base from V and 2 bases from J; junction bases left unmatched: 9. The CDR3 consists of 17 residues. The CDR3 reads CASSLNDRQGAYNEQFF. The CDR3 bases are TGTGCCAGCAGCTTGAACGACCGACAGGGCGCCTACAATGAGCAGTTCTTC.

The chain joins TRBV29-1 to TRBJ1-5; D is uncertain. The CDR3 is 13 residues long. Trimming removed 4 bases at V and 5 bases at J, with 12 bases between. From germline, CDR1 is SQVTM and CDR2 ANQGSEA. The CDR3 sequence is CSVVMGWDQPQHF. In nucleotides, the CDR3 is TGCAGCGTTGTAATGGGGTGGGATCAGCCCCAGCATTTT.

The V and J genes are TRBV2 and TRBJ2-1; D call uncertain. CDR1 is SNHLY and CDR2 is FYNNEI in the germline V gene. Trimming took 7 bases from V and 4 from J, leaving 17 bases between them. This CDR3 contains 15 residues. The DNA of the CDR3 is TGTGCCAGCAAGGAGAGCAAAAATATTTACAATGAGCAGTTCTTC. Its protein is CASKESKNIYNEQFF.

The chain joins TRBV9 to TRBJ2-5; the D gene is possibly TRBD2 (7 bases). Germline V gene sequence: CDR1 SGDLS, CDR2 YYNGEE. This CDR3 spans 15 amino acids. With 0 bases removed from V and 1 base from J, the gap between germline ends came to 10 bases. The CDR3 coding sequence is TGTGCCAGCAGCGTAGGGGGGGGCTTCCAAGAGACCCAGTACTTC. Translating gives CASSVGGGFQETQYF.

The rearrangement links TRBV9 to TRBJ1-5; 10 bases are shared with TRBD1. Germline loops: CDR1 SGDLS, CDR2 YYNGEE. This CDR3 is 14 amino acids long. J was trimmed by 6 bases and V by 4 bases; bases with no gene match: 4. CDR3 loop: CASSPGDRGQPQHF. CDR3 sequence (DNA): TGTGCCAGCAGCCCCGGGGACAGGGGTCAGCCCCAGCATTTT.

The gene calls are TRBV6-5 and TRBJ2-7; possibly TRBD2 for D (6 bases). V lost 6 bases and J lost 3, with 18 bases in between. CDR1 and CDR2 (germline): MNHEY, SVGAGI. The CDR3 spans 15 residues. In DNA form, the CDR3 reads TGTGCCAGCAGCCCTACCGGGGGACGGATCTACGAGCAGTACTTC. Protein sequence: CASSPTGGRIYEQYF.

The chain is built from TRBV28 and TRBJ1-5; tentatively, D is TRBD1 (6 bases). Germline V lookup: CDR1 MDHEN, CDR2 SYDVKM. This CDR3 contains 17 residues. Trimming removed 6 bases from V and 1 base from J, with 19 bases in between. The CDR3 bases are TGTGCCAGCAGCACCCCCAGATGGGGACAAAGCAATCAGCCCCAGCATTTT. This translates into CASSTPRWGQSNQPQHF.

This chain joins TRBV4-2 and TRBJ1-5, with D possibly being TRBD1 (5 bases). The CDR3 is made up of 16 amino acids. Trimming cost V 0 bases and J 0 bases, with 9 bases left between them. Germline V gene data show CDR1 as LGHNA and CDR2 as YNFKEQ. For the CDR3, the DNA is TGTGCCAGCAGCCAAGATGGGAGGGGTAGCAATCAGCCCCAGCATTTT. It translates to CASSQDGRGSNQPQHF.

This rearrangement joins TRBV19 to TRBJ2-7; tentative D call: TRBD1 (6 bases). Trimming left V 6 bases short and J 5 bases short, with 11 bases between. Germline CDR1 is LNHDA and CDR2 is SQIVND (reference sequence). The CDR3 is made up of 12 amino acids. CDR3 nucleotides: TGTGCCAGTAGCAGGGGTGAGAACGAGCAGTACTTC. It specifies CASSRGENEQYF.

The chain carries TRBV27 and TRBJ2-1; D gene unclear. V lost 2 bases to trimming and J lost 1 base, with 6 bases between them. Germline CDR1 and CDR2: MNHEY and SMNVEV (reference sequence). The CDR3 covers 14 residues. The CDR3 is CASSLEGSYNEQFF. The CDR3, as DNA: TGTGCCAGCAGTTTAGAAGGTTCCTACAATGAGCAGTTCTTC.

The gene calls are TRBV5-1 and TRBJ2-3, with D possibly being TRBD1 (5 bases). CDR3 size: 13 residues. Trimming pared 2 bases from V and 3 bases from J, leaving 7 bases between. Germline V gene data show CDR1 as SGHRS and CDR2 as YFSETQ. The CDR3 nucleotides read TGCGCCAGCAGCTTAGGGGAAACAGATACGCAGTATTTT. Translation gives CASSLGETDTQYF.

The chain links TRBV27 to TRBJ1-5; 9 bases line up with TRBD1. This CDR3 has 14 residues. The germline V gene encodes CDR1 MNHEY and CDR2 SMNVEV (reference sequence). With V trimmed by 7 bases and J by 6 bases, 7 bases remained unmatched. DNA of the CDR3: TGTGCCAGCAAACCGGGACAGGGTATTCAGCCCCAGCATTTT. Its protein is CASKPGQGIQPQHF.

In this sample, this clone turned up once. V usage is TRBV9 and J usage is TRBJ2-7; 8 nucleotides line up with TRBD2. Germline lookup yields CDR1 SGDLS and CDR2 YYNGEE. This CDR3 comprises 14 residues. V shed 7 bases and J 4 bases; nucleotides not matched to a gene: 10. The CDR3 loop is CASSSGGRSYEQYF. The CDR3 nucleotides read TGTGCCAGCTCCTCGGGAGGGCGGTCGTACGAGCAGTACTTC.

The count of this clone is one. The chain is built from TRBV28 and TRBJ2-5; D may correspond to TRBD1 or TRBD2 (5 bases each). Germline lookup yields CDR1 MDHEN and CDR2 SYDVKM. This CDR3 region has 12 residues. V was cut by 2 bases and J by 9 bases, with 10 bases left in between. The CDR3 DNA follows: TGTGCCAGCAGTTTAACCCAGGGACCCCAGTACTTC. It specifies CASSLTQGPQYF.

This clone was picked up one time. The chain combines TRBV15 with TRBJ2-1; TRBD1 agrees at 9 bases. Per germline, CDR1 LNHNV and CDR2 YYDKDF (reference sequence). Losses at the gene ends were 2 bases for V and 8 bases for J; bases not matched to a gene: 10. The CDR3 is made up of 16 amino acids. For the CDR3, the DNA is TGTGCCACCAGCAGACCTCCGGGACAGGGTTTGGATGAGCAGTTCTTC. It codes for CATSRPPGQGLDEQFF.

The rearrangement uses TRBV5-8 and TRBJ1-1; D might be TRBD1 (5 bases). Germline-derived CDR1 and CDR2 are SGHTS and YDEGEE. This CDR3 spans 14 amino acids. Trimming removed 7 bases at V and 6 bases at J, with 19 bases between. CDR3 DNA sequence: TGTGCCAGCGGCCCACTGCGCGACAGTTCTGAAGCTTTCTTT. Protein: CASGPLRDSSEAFF.

The chain uses TRBV6-5 and TRBJ1-2, with 7 bases aligning to TRBD1. J lost 3 bases, V lost 5 bases, and 3 bases had no gene match. The CDR3 is 13 residues long. Germline V gene lookup returns CDR1 MNHEY and CDR2 SVGAGI. The DNA of the CDR3 is TGTGCCAGCAGTCGCGACAGGGACTATGGCTACACCTTC. This sequence encodes CASSRDRDYGYTF.

The V call is TRBV27, the J call TRBJ2-7; D not certain. V was shortened by 5 bases and J by 4 bases, with 12 bases between the two germline ends. Germline CDR1 is MNHEY and CDR2 is SMNVEV (reference sequence). This CDR3 is 13 amino acids long. CDR3 loop: CASSASGSYEQYF. As DNA, the CDR3 is TGTGCCAGCAGTGCCTCCGGGTCATACGAGCAGTACTTC.

This chain uses TRBV5-1 with TRBJ1-6; 9 nucleotides match TRBD1. The CDR3 covers 16 residues. J gave up 9 bases and V 6 bases, and 13 bases lay outside the gene matches. Germline lookup yields CDR1 SGHRS and CDR2 YFSETQ. This CDR3 reads CASTALPGQGRSPLHF. The CDR3 DNA reads as TGCGCCAGCACCGCTCTTCCGGGACAGGGCCGTTCACCCCTCCACTTT. Together with reference TRBV5-1 and TRBJ1-6, the CDR3 gives the full variable domain: KAGVTQTPRYLIKTRGQQVTLSCSPISGHRSVSWYQQTPGQGLQFLFEYFSETQRNKGNFPGRFSGRQFSNSRSEMNVSTLELGDSALYLCASTALPGQGRSPLHFGNGTRLTVT.

The V gene is TRBV5-1, the J gene TRBJ2-2; tentatively, D is TRBD2 (5 bases). Trimming left V 1 base short and J 5 bases short, with 12 bases between. Germline CDR1 SGHRS, CDR2 YFSETQ. The CDR3 is 15 residues long. The CDR3 DNA is TGCGCCAGCAGCTTGCGACTACCAGATACCGGGGAGCTGTTTTTT. It is translated as CASSLRLPDTGELFF.

This clone occurred once. This chain uses TRBV11-2 with TRBJ2-5; TRBD1 is a possible D gene (7 bases). CDR1 SGHAT and CDR2 FQNNGV come from the germline V gene. There are 17 residues in the CDR3. Trimming stripped 3 bases from V and 1 base from J, with 18 bases between. The CDR3 nucleotides read TGTGCCAGCAGCTTCACGACAGGGCCGGGGGTCCAAGAGACCCAGTACTTC. Its protein product is CASSFTTGPGVQETQYF.

The rearrangement links TRBV7-9 to TRBJ2-1; D unresolved. V shed 1 base and J shed 5 bases, with 6 bases lying between them. CDR3 length equals 13 residues. The germline CDR1 and CDR2 sequences are SEHNR and FQNEAQ (reference sequence). CDR3 sequence: CASSLDGNNEQFF. The CDR3 DNA reads as TGTGCCAGCAGCTTAGATGGGAACAATGAGCAGTTCTTC.